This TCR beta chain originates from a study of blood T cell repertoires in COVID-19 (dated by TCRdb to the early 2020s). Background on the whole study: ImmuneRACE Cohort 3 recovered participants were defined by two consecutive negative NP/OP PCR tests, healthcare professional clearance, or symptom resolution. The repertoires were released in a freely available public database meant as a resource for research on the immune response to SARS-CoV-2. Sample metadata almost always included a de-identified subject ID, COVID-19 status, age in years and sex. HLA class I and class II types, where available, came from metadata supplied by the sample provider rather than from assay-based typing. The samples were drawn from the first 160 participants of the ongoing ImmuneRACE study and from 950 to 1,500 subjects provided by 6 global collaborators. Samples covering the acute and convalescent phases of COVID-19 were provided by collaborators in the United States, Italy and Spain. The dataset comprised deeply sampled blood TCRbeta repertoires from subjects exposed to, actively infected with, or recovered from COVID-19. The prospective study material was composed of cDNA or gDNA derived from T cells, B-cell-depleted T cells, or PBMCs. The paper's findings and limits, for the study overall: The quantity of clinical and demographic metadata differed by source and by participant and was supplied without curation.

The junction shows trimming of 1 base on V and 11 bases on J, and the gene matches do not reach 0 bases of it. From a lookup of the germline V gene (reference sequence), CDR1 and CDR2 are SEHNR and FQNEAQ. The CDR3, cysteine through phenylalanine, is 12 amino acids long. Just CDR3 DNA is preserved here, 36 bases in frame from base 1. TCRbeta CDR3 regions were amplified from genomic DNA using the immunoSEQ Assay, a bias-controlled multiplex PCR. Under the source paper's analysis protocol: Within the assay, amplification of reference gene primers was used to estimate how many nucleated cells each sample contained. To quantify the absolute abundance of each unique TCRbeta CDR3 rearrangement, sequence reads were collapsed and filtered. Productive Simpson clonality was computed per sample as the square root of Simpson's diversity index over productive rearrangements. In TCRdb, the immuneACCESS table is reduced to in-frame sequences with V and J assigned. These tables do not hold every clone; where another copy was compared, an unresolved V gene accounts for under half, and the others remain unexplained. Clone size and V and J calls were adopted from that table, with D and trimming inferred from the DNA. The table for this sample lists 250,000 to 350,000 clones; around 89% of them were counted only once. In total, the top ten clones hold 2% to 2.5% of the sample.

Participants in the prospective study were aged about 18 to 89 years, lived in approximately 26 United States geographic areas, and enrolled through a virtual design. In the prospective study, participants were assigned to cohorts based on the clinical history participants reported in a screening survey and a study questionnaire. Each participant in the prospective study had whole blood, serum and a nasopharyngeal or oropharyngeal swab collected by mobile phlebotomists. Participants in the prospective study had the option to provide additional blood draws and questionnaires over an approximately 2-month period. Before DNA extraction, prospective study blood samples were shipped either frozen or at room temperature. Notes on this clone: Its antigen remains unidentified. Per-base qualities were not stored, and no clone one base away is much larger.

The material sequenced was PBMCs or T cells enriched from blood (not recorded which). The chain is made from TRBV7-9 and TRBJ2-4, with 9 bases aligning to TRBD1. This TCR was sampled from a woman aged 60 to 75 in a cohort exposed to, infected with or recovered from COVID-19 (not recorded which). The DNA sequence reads TGTGCCAGCAGCTTAGGGGACAGGGTTCAGTACTTC. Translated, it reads CASSLGDRVQYF.